This TCR beta chain is from a study of early T cells in non-severe SARS-CoV-2 infection. Study-wide results and caveats: VDJdb matching skewed toward anti-spike CD8 responses, missing private and CD4 specificities.

Separate cDNA molecules each had unique molecular identifiers attached to them. MiXCR, applied by TCRdb to the 5' RACE reads, yields one record per CDR3 protein. The sample holds fewer than 85,000 distinct CDR3 sequences, about an eighth seen once. This clonotype has at least ten counts. Antigen: not known. The V gene end was trimmed by 5 bases and the J gene end by 2 bases; junction bases not matched to a gene: 7. Germline CDR1 is SGHVS and CDR2 is FNYEAQ. The CDR3 extends over 15 amino acids. Sequencing input: whole blood. The chain links TRBV7-6 to TRBJ2-3; TRBD1 matches at 7 bases. The sequence was obtained from an adult who was a healthcare worker with PCR-confirmed SARS-CoV-2 infection or an uninfected control (not recorded which). The CDR3: CASSPRTGLTDTQYF. The CDR3 DNA follows: TGTGCCAGCAGCCCGCGGACAGGACTCACAGATACGCAGTATTTT.